This is a list of T cell receptor beta chains from one sample in a study of CD4 T cells in relation to SARS-CoV-2 and coronaviruses. Profiled with immunoSEQ multiplex PCR; TCRdb holds only in-frame clones, not every one. The sample lists over 25,000 clones, over 60% occurring once. Their recognized antigens are unknown. Sequenced material: CD4+ T cells from PBMCs, cultured in vitro. The origin of the receptors is a human donor in good health. Each CDR3 is given with its conserved first and last residue. D genes are given only for firm matches. Clone size is given for some rows only: seen once, a few or many times, or a class if the clone is expanded.

size,V,D,J,CDR3,DNA
.,TRBV29-1,TRBD2,TRBJ2-5,CSAASGRVRETQYF,TGCAGCGCTGCTAGCGGGAGGGTGCGAGAGACCCAGTACTTC
.,TRBV7-2,.,TRBJ1-1,CASRPGVINTEAFF,TGTGCCAGCAGGCCGGGAGTTATAAACACTGAAGCTTTCTTT
.,TRBV7-8,.,TRBJ1-6,CASSMTGVNSPLHF,TGTGCCAGCAGCATGACAGGAGTCAATTCACCCCTCCACTTT
.,TRBV9,TRBD1,TRBJ1-2,CASSVEQGVYGYTF,TGTGCCAGCAGCGTAGAACAGGGGGTCTATGGCTACACCTTC
.,TRBV12-3/TRBV12-4,.,TRBJ2-7,CASSPDGSYEQYF,TGTGCCAGCAGTCCGGACGGTTCCTACGAGCAGTACTTC
.,TRBV19,TRBD1,TRBJ1-4,CASSIDRRQGVEKLFF,TGTGCCAGTAGTATAGATCGGCGGCAGGGGGTTGAAAAACTGTTTTTT
.,TRBV6-5,TRBD1,TRBJ1-1,CASSRTGSNTEAFF,TGTGCCAGCAGTAGGACAGGTTCGAACACTGAAGCTTTCTTT
few,TRBV2,.,TRBJ2-2,CASSENGGADTGELFF,TGTGCCAGCAGTGAAAACGGGGGCGCGGACACCGGGGAGCTGTTTTTT
few,TRBV19,.,TRBJ1-2,CASSIASGRHYGYTF,TGTGCCAGTAGTATAGCCTCTGGACGGCACTATGGCTACACCTTC
.,TRBV11-2,TRBD2,TRBJ2-7,CASSLSGGEQYF,TGTGCCAGCAGCCTTAGCGGGGGCGAGCAGTACTTC
.,TRBV4-3,TRBD1,TRBJ1-2,CASSLTSGTGTYGYTF,TGCGCCAGCAGCCTTACCTCCGGGACAGGCACCTATGGCTACACCTTC
.,TRBV5-1,TRBD2,TRBJ2-5,CASSSLAGNQETQYF,TGCGCCAGCAGCTCCCTAGCGGGGAACCAAGAGACCCAGTACTTC
.,TRBV5-4,.,TRBJ2-7,CASSSGLNRDYEQYF,TGTGCCAGCAGCTCTGGACTGAACCGGGACTACGAGCAGTACTTC
.,TRBV19,.,TRBJ2-3,CASSTRRSTDTQYF,TGTGCCAGTAGTACTAGACGAAGCACAGATACGCAGTATTTT
.,TRBV2,TRBD2,TRBJ2-7,CASMLSSGTKPDYEQYF,TGTGCCAGCATGCTATCTAGCGGGACGAAACCCGACTACGAGCAGTACTTC
.,TRBV6-5,.,TRBJ1-3,CASRINWDSGNTIYF,TGTGCCAGCAGGATAAACTGGGACTCTGGAAACACCATATATTTT
.,TRBV5-6,TRBD2,TRBJ2-3,CASSWGLADSPTSTDTQYF,TGTGCCAGCAGCTGGGGACTAGCGGATTCACCCACTAGCACAGATACGCAGTATTTT
.,TRBV5-1,.,TRBJ2-3,CASSLGGPQDTQYF,TGCGCCAGCAGCTTGGGGGGGCCACAAGATACGCAGTATTTT
.,TRBV28,TRBD2,TRBJ2-7,CASSFSSGTSYEQYF,TGTGCCAGCAGTTTCTCCAGCGGGACGTCCTACGAGCAGTACTTC
once,TRBV5-6,.,TRBJ2-7,CASNSGRGEQYF,TGTGCCAGCAATTCCGGACGGGGCGAGCAGTACTTC
.,TRBV5-4,TRBD1,TRBJ2-5,CASSFPPQGETQYF,TGTGCCAGCAGCTTTCCCCCACAGGGGGAGACCCAGTACTTC
.,TRBV19,TRBD1,TRBJ2-5,CASRDRGLYQETQYF,TGTGCCAGTAGGGACAGGGGGCTGTACCAAGAGACCCAGTACTTC